One sample yielded the 12 T cell receptor beta chains listed below, sequenced in a study of cytomegalovirus exposure and HLA in healthy donors. PCR involved 60 Vbeta and 13 Jbeta primers. The data were produced by immunoSEQ multiplex PCR, yet TCRdb's version contains in-frame clones alone and is incomplete. The table has about 160,000 clones, 77% seen once. Sequences were obtained from PBMCs. The receptors were gathered from a man in his thirties or forties in good health and CMV-seropositive.

This chain uses TRBV29-1 with TRBJ2-7; D may be TRBD2 (5 bases). Looked up from germline, CDR1 is SQVTM and CDR2 is ANQGSEA. The length of the CDR3 is 12 residues. Trimming stripped 4 bases from V and 2 bases from J, with 9 bases between. CDR3 sequence reads: CSVVPRAYEQYF. The CDR3 nucleotides are TGCAGCGTTGTCCCGAGGGCCTACGAGCAGTACTTC.

The chain links TRBV29-1 to TRBJ1-1; TRBD1 is a possible D gene (6 bases). This CDR3 is 13 amino acids long. Trimming stripped 2 bases from V and 1 base from J, with 8 bases between. Germline V lookup: CDR1 SQVTM, CDR2 ANQGSEA. The CDR3 sequence: CSVETGQNTEAFF. CDR3 in DNA: TGCAGCGTTGAAACGGGACAGAACACTGAAGCTTTCTTT.

The chain couples TRBV4-3 to TRBJ2-5, with TRBD1 matching over 7 bases. The trim removed 0 bases at V and 4 bases at J, leaving 5 bases unmatched. CDR1 is LGHNA, CDR2 YSLEER, per germline. CDR3 length equals 15 residues. CDR3 in DNA: TGCGCCAGCAGCCAAGATACAGGGGTGAGAGAGACCCAGTACTTC. This sequence encodes CASSQDTGVRETQYF.

The chain links TRBV14 to TRBJ2-7, with TRBD1 matching over 7 bases. Germline-derived CDR1 and CDR2 are SGHDN and FVKESK. CDR3 size: 15 residues. V was clipped by 1 base and J by 2 bases; unmatched bases: 5. CDR3 nucleotide sequence: TGTGCCAGCAGCCAAGGTTGGGACAGCACCTACGAGCAGTACTTC. Translation: CASSQGWDSTYEQYF.

This chain links TRBV6-5 with TRBJ1-1; D is ambiguous. Germline CDR1 MNHEY, CDR2 SVGAGI. The CDR3 runs 15 residues. Trimming removed 0 bases at V and 0 bases at J, with 8 bases between. The DNA of the CDR3 is TGTGCCAGCAGTTACTCCGGGGATTTGAACACTGAAGCTTTCTTT. Residues: CASSYSGDLNTEAFF.

The chain uses TRBV5-1 and TRBJ2-5, with D perhaps matching TRBD1 (5 bases). The CDR3 has 13 residues. Germline lookup yields CDR1 SGHRS and CDR2 YFSETQ. Trimming removed 3 bases at V and 4 bases at J, with 10 bases between. The CDR3 nucleotides are TGCGCCAGCAGCTGGACAAACTTAGAGACCCAGTACTTC. The encoded protein is CASSWTNLETQYF. Drawing the rest from reference TRBV5-1 and TRBJ2-5, the complete variable domain is KAGVTQTPRYLIKTRGQQVTLSCSPISGHRSVSWYQQTPGQGLQFLFEYFSETQRNKGNFPGRFSGRQFSNSRSEMNVSTLELGDSALYLCASSWTNLETQYFGPGTRLLVL.

The chain has TRBV7-9 and TRBJ2-5; D might be TRBD1 (5 bases). In germline, CDR1 is SEHNR, CDR2 FQNEAQ (reference sequence). This CDR3 comprises 12 residues. The V gene lost 2 bases and the J gene lost 5 bases, with 6 bases spanning the gap. CDR3 sequence: CASSLRGETQYF. The CDR3 DNA reads as TGTGCCAGCAGCTTAAGGGGCGAGACCCAGTACTTC.

CDR3 bases: TGTGCCAGCAGCGTAGCATCGACTAGCGGGGGGTTCGCAGATACGCAGTATTTT. It is translated as CASSVASTSGGFADTQYF. The chain joins TRBV9 to TRBJ2-3; TRBD2 agrees at 13 bases. The V and J ends lost 0 bases and 4 bases, in that order; junction bases with no gene match: 8. The germline gives CDR1 SGDLS, CDR2 YYNGEE. The CDR3 is 18 amino acids.

V is TRBV27 and J is TRBJ2-5, with D perhaps TRBD1 (6 bases). CDR3 length equals 14 residues. The germline V gene has CDR1 MNHEY and CDR2 SMNVEV (reference sequence). V was shortened by 2 bases and J by 7 bases, with 14 bases between the two germline ends. The CDR3 DNA is TGTGCCAGCAGTTTAGTGGCGATAGGGGGGACCCAGTACTTC. It translates to CASSLVAIGGTQYF.

The gene calls are TRBV28 and TRBJ1-2, with a possible D match to TRBD1 (5 bases). CDR3 length equals 14 residues. Germline V gives CDR1 MDHEN, CDR2 SYDVKM. Trimming removed 7 bases at V and 4 bases at J, with 16 bases between. For the CDR3, the DNA is TGTGCCAGCAAGGTCATAGGGGAAGGCTATGGCTACACCTTC. It is translated as CASKVIGEGYGYTF.

The genes are TRBV14 and TRBJ2-7; tentative D call: TRBD2 (7 bases). Trimming left V 4 bases short and J 2 bases short, with 24 bases between. The CDR3 covers 18 residues. Germline V gives CDR1 SGHDN, CDR2 FVKESK. CDR3 nucleotides: TGTGCCAGCAGCCCCCCTGAGGGGGGGGCCTCAGCCACCTACGAGCAGTACTTC. It encodes CASSPPEGGASATYEQYF.

J is TRBJ2-1 and V is TRBV11-3; TRBD2 matches 7 bases. V shed 1 base, J shed 4 bases, and the junction held 4 bases outside the gene matches. The germline gives CDR1 SGHNT, CDR2 YENEEA. CDR3 length equals 15 residues. The CDR3 reads CASSLGGGAYNEQFF. The CDR3 region has the DNA TGTGCCAGCAGCTTAGGCGGGGGAGCTTACAATGAGCAGTTCTTC.